The clone carrying this TCR beta chain appeared a few times. Its specificity is unknown. Constant-segment primers served in 5'RACE that generated TCR alpha and TCR beta cDNA libraries bearing sample barcodes and UMIs. TCRdb recomputed calls from the 5' RACE reads with MiXCR, one row per CDR3 protein. The repertoire consists of approximately 490,000 distinct CDR3 sequences, with about 20% occurring once and the leading ten covering roughly an eighth. This sample was included in a study of T-cell memory formation after mild COVID-19. Overall study: Clusters of TCRs were largely donor specific. Points from the study as a whole: Some responding clones appeared in pre-infection memory, suggesting cross-reactive memory joined.

V shed 2 bases and J shed 7 bases, with 15 bases lying between them. CDR3 length: 15 amino acids. This TCR came from an adult woman who had mild COVID-19 (a few samples of this study predate the infection). Cell type and time point are not known. The material sequenced was PBMCs or a T cell subset sorted from them (not recorded which). The rearrangement joins TRBV12-3 or TRBV12-4 to TRBJ2-1, with D tentatively TRBD2 (7 bases). The CDR3 nucleotides read TGTGCCAGCAGTTTAAGTCCGGGGGGCGGGAATGAGCAGTTCTTC. Translated, it gives CASSLSPGGGNEQFF.